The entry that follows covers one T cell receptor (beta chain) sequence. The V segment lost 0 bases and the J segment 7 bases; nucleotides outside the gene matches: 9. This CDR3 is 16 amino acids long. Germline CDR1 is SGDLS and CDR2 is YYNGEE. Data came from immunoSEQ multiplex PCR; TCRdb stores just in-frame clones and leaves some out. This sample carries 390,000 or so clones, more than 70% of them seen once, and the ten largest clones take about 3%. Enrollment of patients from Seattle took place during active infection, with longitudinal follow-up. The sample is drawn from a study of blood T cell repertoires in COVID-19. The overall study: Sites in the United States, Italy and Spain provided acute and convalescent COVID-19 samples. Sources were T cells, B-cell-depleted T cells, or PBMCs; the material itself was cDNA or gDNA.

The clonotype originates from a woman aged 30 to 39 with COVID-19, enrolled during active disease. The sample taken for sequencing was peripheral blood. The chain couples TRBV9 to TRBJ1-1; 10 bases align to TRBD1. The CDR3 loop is CASSVVWDRGQGEAFF. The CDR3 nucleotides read TGTGCCAGCAGCGTAGTGTGGGACAGGGGACAGGGTGAAGCTTTCTTT.